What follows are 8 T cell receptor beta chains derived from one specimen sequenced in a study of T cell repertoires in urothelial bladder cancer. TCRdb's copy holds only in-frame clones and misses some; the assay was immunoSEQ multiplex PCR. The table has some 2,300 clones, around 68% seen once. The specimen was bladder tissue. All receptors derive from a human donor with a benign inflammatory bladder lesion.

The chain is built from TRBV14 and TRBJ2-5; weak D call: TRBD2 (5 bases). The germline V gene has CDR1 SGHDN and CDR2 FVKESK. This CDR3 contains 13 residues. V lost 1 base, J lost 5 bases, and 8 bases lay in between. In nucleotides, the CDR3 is TGTGCCAGCAGCCAAGGAGGGAAGGAGACCCAGTACTTC. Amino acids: CASSQGGKETQYF.

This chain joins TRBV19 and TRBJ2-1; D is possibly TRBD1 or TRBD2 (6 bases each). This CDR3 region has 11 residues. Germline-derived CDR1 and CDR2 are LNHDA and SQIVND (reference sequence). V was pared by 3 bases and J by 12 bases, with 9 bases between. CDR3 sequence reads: CASSIKGGQFF. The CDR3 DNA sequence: TGTGCCAGTAGTATTAAGGGGGGGCAGTTCTTC.

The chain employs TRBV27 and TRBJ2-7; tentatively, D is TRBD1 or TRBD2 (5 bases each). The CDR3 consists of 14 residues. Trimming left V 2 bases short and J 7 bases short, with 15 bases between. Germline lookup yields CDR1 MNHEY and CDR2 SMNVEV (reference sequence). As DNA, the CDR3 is TGTGCCAGCAGTTTAGCGGGCAGGGTGGGTGAGCAGTACTTC. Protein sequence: CASSLAGRVGEQYF.

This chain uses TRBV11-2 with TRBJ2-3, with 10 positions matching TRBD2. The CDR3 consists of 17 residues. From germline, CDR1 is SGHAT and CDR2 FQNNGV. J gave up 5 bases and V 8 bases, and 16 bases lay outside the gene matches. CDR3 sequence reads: CASSPRGASGSGDTQYF. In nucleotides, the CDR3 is TGTGCCAGCTCTCCTAGGGGGGCTAGCGGGAGTGGAGATACGCAGTATTTT.

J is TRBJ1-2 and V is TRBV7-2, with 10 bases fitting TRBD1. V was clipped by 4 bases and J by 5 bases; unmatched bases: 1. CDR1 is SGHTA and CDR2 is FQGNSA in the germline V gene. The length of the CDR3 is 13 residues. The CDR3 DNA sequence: TGTGCCAGCAGCTCGGGACAGGGGTATGGCTACACCTTC. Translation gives CASSSGQGYGYTF.

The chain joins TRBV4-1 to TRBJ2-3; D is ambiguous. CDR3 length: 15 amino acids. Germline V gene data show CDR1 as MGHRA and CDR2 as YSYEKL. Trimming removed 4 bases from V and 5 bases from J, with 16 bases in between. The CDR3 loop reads CASSRSGDRQDTQYF. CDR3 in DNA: TGCGCCAGCAGCCGATCCGGCGACCGCCAAGATACGCAGTATTTT.

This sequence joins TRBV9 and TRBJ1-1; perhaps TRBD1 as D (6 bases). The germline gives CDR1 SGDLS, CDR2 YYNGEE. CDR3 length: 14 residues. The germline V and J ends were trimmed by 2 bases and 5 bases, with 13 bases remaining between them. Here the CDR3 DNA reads TGTGCCAGCAGCGTGGGTGGGCAGGGGACTGAAGCTTTCTTT. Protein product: CASSVGGQGTEAFF.

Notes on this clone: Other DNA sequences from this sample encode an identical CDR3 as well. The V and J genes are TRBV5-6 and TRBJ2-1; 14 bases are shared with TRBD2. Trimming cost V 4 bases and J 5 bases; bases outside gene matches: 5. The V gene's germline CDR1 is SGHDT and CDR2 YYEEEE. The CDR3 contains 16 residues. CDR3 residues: CASSRTSGRLHNEQFF. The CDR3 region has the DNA TGTGCCAGCAGCCGGACTAGCGGGAGGCTCCACAATGAGCAGTTCTTC. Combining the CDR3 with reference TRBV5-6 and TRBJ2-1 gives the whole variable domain DAGVTQSPTHLIKTRGQQVTLRCSPKSGHDTVSWYQQALGQGPQFIFQYYEEEERQRGNFPDRFSGHQFPNYSSELNVNALLLGDSALYLCASSRTSGRLHNEQFFGPGTRLTVL.